This T cell receptor (beta chain) was observed in a study of shared clonotypes between healthy human individuals. Comment on this clone: What it recognizes is unknown.

Study-wide findings and caveats: Among a handful of donors, approximately 5.4% of naive CD4 clonotypes were found in common. Depth was large, yet rarefaction showed that sorted-subset sequencing was incomplete. Generally, estimated richness proved larger in naive subsets than it did in memory subsets.

The repertoire was sequenced with immunoSEQ multiplex PCR; TCRdb's copy has only in-frame clones and lacks some. There are roughly 890,000 clones in the sample; 90% to 95% occur only once, and approximately 25% lies in the top ten. Terminally differentiated effector memory CD45RA+ cells were excluded from the naive CD8 cells, which were CD45RO-negative and positively selected for CCR7. Donors were healthy HIV-negative adults without recent acute infections or vaccinations. V shed 7 bases and J 5 bases; nucleotides not matched to a gene: 5. Germline loops: CDR1 MDHEN, CDR2 SYDVKM. The CDR3 consists of 13 residues.

Input material: naive CD8+ T cells sorted from blood. The source of this sequence is a man aged 25-45 years in good health. The chain uses TRBV28 and TRBJ2-1; 7 nucleotides match TRBD1. The CDR3 spells CASNDGQDNEQFF. In DNA form, the CDR3 reads TGTGCCAGCAACGACGGACAGGACAATGAGCAGTTCTTC.